This TCR beta chain was profiled in a study of STAT5B mutations in CD4+ large granular lymphocyte leukemia. The CDR3 totals 14 residues. Germline loops: CDR1 SGHNT, CDR2 YYREEE (reference sequence). Trimming left V 4 bases short and J 1 base short, with 11 bases between. The assay was run at survey level. The protocol was immunoSEQ multiplex PCR, while the TCRdb copy is restricted to in-frame clones and leaves out a portion. The sample has about 30,000 clones; 75% to 85% are singletons. The sequence was collected from a human donor in good health. The V gene is TRBV5-4, the J gene TRBJ2-5, with D perhaps being TRBD1 or TRBD2 (5 bases each). Material: CD4+ T cells from blood buffy coats. CDR3: CASSPGQTQETQYF. The CDR3 region has the DNA TGTGCCAGCAGCCCGGGGCAAACCCAAGAGACCCAGTACTTC.